Listed below are T cell receptor beta chains from one sample, sequenced in a study of molecular identifiers for immune sequencing clone quantification. TCRdb re-called the PCR reads through MiXCR, storing one row per CDR3 protein. The sample carries about 630,000 distinct CDR3 sequences, around 25% recorded once. Sequencing was performed on naive CD8+ T cells from blood, with Jurkat cell RNA spiked in. The receptor set was obtained from a human donor in good health. Some libraries in this study had Jurkat cell RNA spiked in. Each CDR3 is given with its conserved first and last residue. The order of the fields is D gene, clone size, V gene, CDR3 length, J gene, CDR3 protein, CDR3 DNA. D genes are given only for firm matches. Expanded clones are given a class, and other clones once, few, many or no size at all.

>.|few|TRBV21-1|18|TRBJ2-2
CASSKVSSGSSRTGELFF
TGTGCCAGCAGCAAAGTGTCTAGCGGGAGTTCAAGGACCGGGGAGCTGTTTTTT
>TRBD2|.|TRBV6-2/TRBV6-3|16|TRBJ2-3
CASSYSASGGGDTQCF
TGTGCCAGCAGTTACTCGGCTAGCGGGGGTGGAGATACGCAGTGTTTT
>TRBD2|many|TRBV5-1|17|TRBJ2-5
CASSGGLAGGIQETQYF
TGCGCCAGCAGCGGCGGACTAGCGGGGGGGATACAAGAGACCCAGTACTTC
>.|many|TRBV28|14|TRBJ1-4
CASSVRRARGKLFF
TGTGCCAGCAGTGTACGCCGGGCACGCGGAAAACTGTTTTTT
>.|many|TRBV12-3/TRBV12-4|13|TRBJ2-3
CASSSSVTDTQYF
TGTGCCAGCAGCTCTAGCGTCACAGATACGCAGTATTTT
>TRBD2|.|TRBV27|16|TRBJ2-1
CASSPDRLARHNEQFF
TGTGCCAGCAGTCCGGATCGACTAGCGAGGCACAATGAGCAGTTCTTC
>.|.|TRBV27|11|TRBJ2-1
CASGNGNEQFF
TGTGCCAGCGGAAATGGGAATGAGCAGTTCTTC
>.|.|TRBV19|17|TRBJ2-2
CASSTNPRAPRSGELFF
TGTGCCAGTAGTACAAACCCTCGGGCCCCGAGGAGCGGGGAGCTGTTTTTT
>.|few|TRBV29-1|13|TRBJ2-7
CSVETGQRYEQYF
TGCAGCGTTGAAACGGGGCAGCGCTACGAGCAGTACTTC
>TRBD1|few|TRBV18|14|TRBJ1-5
CASSPGQGAQPQHF
TGTGCCAGCTCACCCGGACAGGGGGCACAGCCCCAGCATTTT
>.|.|TRBV5-1|14|TRBJ2-7
CASSLGQGSNEQYF
TGCGCCAGCAGCTTGGGCCAGGGGTCCAACGAGCAGTACTTC
>TRBD1|few|TRBV29-1|14|TRBJ2-7
CSVDKGTGGNEQYF
TGCAGCGTAGATAAGGGGACAGGGGGAAACGAGCAGTACTTC
>.|many|TRBV7-9|12|TRBJ2-2
CASSSLNGELFF
TGTGCCAGCAGCTCCCTAAACGGGGAGCTGTTTTTT
>TRBD1|.|TRBV18|17|TRBJ2-1
CASSPNPGTGTVNEQFF
TGTGCCAGCTCACCCAACCCAGGGACAGGGACCGTCAATGAGCAGTTCTTC
>.|many|TRBV14|15|TRBJ1-2
CASSQERFGLRGYTF
TGTGCCAGCAGCCAAGAGAGGTTCGGGTTGAGAGGCTACACCTTC
>.|many|TRBV6-2/TRBV6-3|15|TRBJ2-2
CASSPTLANTGELFF
TGTGCCAGCAGTCCCACCCTTGCGAACACCGGGGAGCTGTTTTTT
>TRBD2|few|TRBV3-1|15|TRBJ2-1
CASRLGTSGSYEQFF
TGTGCCAGCAGATTAGGGACTAGCGGGAGCTATGAGCAGTTCTTC
>.|.|TRBV27|15|TRBJ1-3
CASSSTGNSGNTIYF
TGTGCCAGCAGCTCGACAGGCAACTCTGGAAACACCATATATTTT
>TRBD2|.|TRBV6-2/TRBV6-3|18|TRBJ2-7
CASSPLWREDKGGYEQYF
TGTGCCAGCAGTCCCCTCTGGCGGGAGGACAAAGGGGGCTACGAGCAGTACTTC
>.|many|TRBV29-1|14|TRBJ1-2
CSAVVGGVDYGYTF
TGCAGCGCTGTCGTTGGAGGAGTGGACTATGGCTACACCTTC
>.|few|TRBV5-6|17|TRBJ1-2
CASSLLVGGGTGNGYTF
TGTGCCAGCAGCCTATTGGTAGGGGGGGGGACCGGGAACGGCTACACCTTC
>.|many|TRBV14|14|TRBJ1-1
CASSPRAQFTEAFF
TGTGCCAGCAGCCCGAGGGCACAGTTCACTGAAGCTTTCTTT
>.|many|TRBV25-1|13|TRBJ2-7
CASSELGRGEQYF
TGTGCCAGCAGTGAATTGGGCCGGGGGGAGCAGTACTTC
>.|.|TRBV11-2|16|TRBJ2-2
CASSLELEGDTGELFF
TGTGCCAGCAGCTTAGAGCTTGAGGGGGACACCGGGGAGCTGTTTTTT
>.|few|TRBV9|16|TRBJ2-2
CASSVATGTHTGELFF
TGTGCCAGCAGCGTAGCTACGGGCACCCACACCGGGGAGCTGTTTTTT
>.|many|TRBV5-6|13|TRBJ1-1
CASSLRPPTEAFF
TGTGCCAGCAGCTTGAGACCCCCCACTGAAGCTTTCTTT
>TRBD1|.|TRBV7-3|15|TRBJ1-2
CASSLGTGEDYGYTF
TGTGCCAGCAGCCTTGGGACAGGCGAAGACTATGGCTACACCTTC
>TRBD1|many|TRBV9|13|TRBJ2-7
CASSGGTGVEQYF
TGTGCCAGCAGCGGAGGGACAGGGGTCGAGCAGTACTTC
>.|many|TRBV11-2|13|TRBJ2-3
CASSAHPLDTQYF
TGTGCCAGCAGCGCCCATCCCCTTGATACGCAGTATTTT
>.|.|TRBV7-9|16|TRBJ2-4
CASSLSTGLAKNVQYF
TGTGCCAGCAGCTTGTCTACAGGGTTAGCCAAAAACGTTCAGTACTTC
>.|few|TRBV14|18|TRBJ2-7
CASSQDSYTGSFAYEQYF
TGTGCCAGCAGCCAGGACTCTTATACAGGGAGTTTCGCCTACGAGCAGTACTTC
>.|.|TRBV6-5|14|TRBJ2-2
CASRVSGTPWELFF
TGTGCCAGCAGGGTCTCCGGGACTCCCTGGGAGCTGTTTTTT
>TRBD2|.|TRBV6-2/TRBV6-3|15|TRBJ2-1
CASSYFSGRANEQFF
TGTGCCAGCAGTTACTTCAGCGGGAGGGCCAATGAGCAGTTCTTC
>.|many|TRBV20-1|16|TRBJ1-5
CSASRDTIRPNQPQHF
TGCAGTGCTAGTCGGGACACCATCCGCCCCAATCAGCCCCAGCATTTT
>.|few|TRBV18|15|TRBJ1-1
CASSALEGDYTEAFF
TGTGCCAGCTCGGCTCTAGAGGGGGATTACACTGAAGCTTTCTTT
>TRBD2|.|TRBV20-1|18|TRBJ2-1
CSARVPVFQREGHNEQFF
TGCAGTGCTAGAGTTCCGGTTTTTCAGCGGGAGGGTCACAATGAGCAGTTCTTC
>.|.|TRBV11-2|15|TRBJ2-3
CASSFTGAPTDTHYF
TGTGCCAGCAGCTTTACGGGGGCTCCCACAGATACGCACTATTTT
>.|.|TRBV6-2/TRBV6-3|19|TRBJ2-7
CASSYSMRLPGIRSYEQYF
TGTGCCAGCAGTTACTCGATGCGCCTTCCGGGCATAAGGTCCTACGAGCAGTACTTC
>TRBD1|many|TRBV4-3|13|TRBJ2-7
CASSQETGYEQYF
TGCGCCAGCAGCCAAGAGACAGGGTACGAGCAGTACTTC
>.|.|TRBV30|13|TRBJ1-3
CAWIQFSGNTIYF
TGTGCCTGGATCCAATTCTCTGGAAACACCATATATTTT
>TRBD2|many|TRBV2|15|TRBJ2-1
CASRTIAGPYNEQFF
TGTGCCAGCAGGACCATAGCGGGACCCTACAATGAGCAGTTCTTC
>.|.|TRBV13|14|TRBJ1-5
CASSSGGQHPPQHF
TGTGCCAGCAGTTCCGGGGGCCAACATCCGCCCCAGCATTTT
>.|many|TRBV29-1|13|TRBJ2-2
CSVEGTDTGELFF
TGCAGCGTTGAAGGGACTGATACCGGGGAGCTGTTTTTT
>.|many|TRBV2|14|TRBJ2-3
CAFPGLRLADTQYF
TGTGCCTTCCCAGGTCTGCGCTTGGCAGATACGCAGTATTTT
>TRBD1|many|TRBV7-9|18|TRBJ1-1
CASSPPFWDRGENTEAFF
TGTGCCAGCAGCCCTCCCTTTTGGGACAGGGGAGAGAACACTGAAGCTTTCTTT
>TRBD1|.|TRBV12-3/TRBV12-4|15|TRBJ2-7
CASSFFGQGGDEQYF
TGTGCCAGCAGTTTTTTCGGACAGGGGGGCGACGAGCAGTACTTC
>TRBD1|many|TRBV29-1|13|TRBJ1-5
CSVIDRGNQPQHF
TGCAGCGTCATCGACAGGGGGAATCAGCCCCAGCATTTT
>TRBD1|.|TRBV12-3/TRBV12-4|22|TRBJ2-2
CASRPERFSGQGREVNPGELFF
TGTGCCAGCAGACCTGAACGTTTCTCCGGACAGGGGAGGGAGGTTAATCCCGGGGAGCTGTTTTTT